The clone carrying this TCR beta chain was observed a few times. Its antigen is unknown. Trimming shortened V by 2 bases and J by 0 bases, and 10 bases separated the two germline ends. Germline-derived CDR1 and CDR2 are SGHTA and FQGNSA. The CDR3 has 15 amino acids. The source of the sample is a study of response to subunit inactivated influenza vaccine. Regarding the study as a whole: The authors offered the suggestion that each seasonal influenza vaccination recruits few new T cells.

TCRdb reprocessed the RT-PCR reads via MiXCR and lists one record per CDR3 protein. This table holds roughly 700,000 distinct CDR3 sequences, 15% to 17% found once. This material consisted of PBMCs from blood, taken approximately 12 days after vaccination. This TCR was recovered from a man aged 50 to 59 who received an inactivated influenza vaccine. The chain links TRBV7-2 to TRBJ2-5; D unclear. CDR3 amino acids: CASSLRSGYQETQYF. As DNA, the CDR3 is TGTGCCAGCAGCTTAAGGTCTGGATACCAAGAGACCCAGTACTTC.